One T cell receptor beta chain is described in this entry. This sample was included in a study of blood T cell repertoires in COVID-19. The CDR3 contains 15 residues. V was clipped by 7 bases and J by 3 bases; unmatched bases: 4. From germline, CDR1 is SNHLY and CDR2 FYNNEI. Profiling relied on immunoSEQ multiplex PCR, and the TCRdb table lists in-frame clones only, not all of them. The sample carries about 320,000 clones, around 90% recorded once. V and J are TRBV2 and TRBJ1-3; TRBD1 aligns across 12 bases. What was sequenced was PBMCs or T cells enriched from blood (not recorded which). The TCR comes from a woman between 18 and 29 years old who had recovered from COVID-19. In DNA, the CDR3 is TGTGCCAGCACCGGGACAGGGGGCTTTGGAAACACCATATATTTT. This sequence encodes CASTGTGGFGNTIYF.